This T cell receptor beta chain came from a study of T-cell reconstitution after alpha-beta-depleted transplantation in children. Using unique molecular identifiers, the investigators prepared the TCRbeta library. Each CDR3 protein gets one entry after TCRdb re-called the PCR reads with MiXCR. Of about 180,000 distinct CDR3 sequences listed, 8.5% to 14% were seen once; the top ten hold around 13%. General observations from the study: A year had passed since transplant, and T-cell counts and diversity by then came mostly from newly produced T cells. Recipient T cells and thymic progenitors that survived were the source of the high TCRbeta diversity seen at day 60 in some patients.

This clonotype was detected many times. Antigen specificity is unknown. The length of the CDR3 is 12 residues. The germline V and J ends were trimmed by 6 bases and 2 bases, with 7 bases remaining between them. CDR1 is MNHEY, CDR2 SVGAGI, per germline. This clonotype was obtained from a boy between 2 and 10 years old with acute myeloid leukemia, due to receive a stem cell transplant. The V call is TRBV6-5, the J call TRBJ1-1; tentative D call: TRBD1 (6 bases). The specimen comprised PBMCs, sampled before TCRalphabeta/CD19-depleted stem cell transplant. The CDR3: CASRTGNTEAFF. In nucleotides, the CDR3 is TGTGCCAGCAGGACAGGAAACACTGAAGCTTTCTTT.